The 26 T cell receptor beta chains in this list originate from one sample, sequenced in a study of blood T cell repertoires in COVID-19. The assay was immunoSEQ multiplex PCR, and TCRdb's table has in-frame clones only and misses some. The sample lists under 200,000 clones, about 88% occurring once. Source material: PBMCs or T cells enriched from blood (not recorded which). Receptors originate from a woman between 50 and 59 years old who had recovered from COVID-19.

This clone was detected a few times. The rearrangement uses TRBV7-9 and TRBJ1-2, with D tentatively TRBD1 (5 bases). The CDR3 is made up of 14 amino acids. The V end was cut by 4 bases, the J end by 2 bases, with 11 bases between. CDR1 is SEHNR and CDR2 is FQNEAQ in the germline V gene (reference sequence). The CDR3, as DNA: TGTGCCAGCAGCTCGACAGATTCAAACTATGGCTACACCTTC. Residues: CASSSTDSNYGYTF.

This clone was seen once. The rearrangement uses TRBV5-1 and TRBJ2-1; 9 bases line up with TRBD1. The junction had 4 bases not matched to a gene; V was cut back by 0 bases and J by 6 bases. This CDR3 comprises 15 residues. The germline V gene has CDR1 SGHRS and CDR2 YFSETQ. The CDR3 nucleotides are TGCGCCAGCAGCTTGGACAGGGGGCGGGTCAATGAGCAGTTCTTC. Amino acids: CASSLDRGRVNEQFF.

The chain recombines TRBV4-1 with TRBJ1-2; 7 bases match TRBD1. CDR1 and CDR2 from the germline V gene are MGHRA and YSYEKL. The trim removed 0 bases at V and 5 bases at J, leaving 12 bases unmatched. There are 17 residues in the CDR3. In nucleotides, the CDR3 is TGCGCCAGCAGCCAAGAGGGACAGCTGGAAAGAATTTATGGCTACACCTTC. This gives the protein CASSQEGQLERIYGYTF.

The V and J genes are TRBV19 and TRBJ2-7; D gene uncertain. The CDR3 extends over 13 amino acids. V shed 2 bases and J shed 1 base, with 6 bases lying between them. Germline assignment: CDR1 LNHDA and CDR2 SQIVND (reference sequence). The CDR3 coding sequence is TGTGCCAGTAGTATACAGGTTTCCTACGAGCAGTACTTC. It codes for CASSIQVSYEQYF.

The rearrangement links TRBV7-6 to TRBJ2-1; D not resolved. Germline CDR1 and CDR2: SGHVS and FNYEAQ. The CDR3 has 14 amino acids. The V gene lost 7 bases and the J gene lost 0 bases, with 10 bases spanning the gap. The CDR3 loop reads CASTVFGSYNEQFF. In nucleotides, the CDR3 is TGTGCCAGCACCGTTTTCGGCTCCTACAATGAGCAGTTCTTC. The full variable domain, in which reference TRBV7-6 and TRBJ2-1 provide the parts outside the CDR3, is GAGVSQSPRYKVTKRGQDVALRCDPISGHVSLYWYRQALGQGPEFLTYFNYEAQQDKSGLPNDRFSAERPEGSISTLTIQRTEQRDSAMYRCASTVFGSYNEQFFGPGTRLTVL.

The chain has TRBV6-5 and TRBJ2-7; 12 nucleotides agree with TRBD2. The J segment lost 1 base and the V segment lost 5 bases, leaving 3 bases of the junction unmatched. The length of the CDR3 is 15 residues. Germline V gene data show CDR1 as MNHEY and CDR2 as SVGAGI. The CDR3 DNA reads as TGTGCCAGCAGTCCTAGCGGGAGGGCTTCCTACGAGCAGTACTTC. It yields the protein CASSPSGRASYEQYF.

The chain combines TRBV19 with TRBJ1-5; 10 bases fit TRBD1. Per the germline V gene, CDR1 is LNHDA and CDR2 is SQIVND (reference sequence). Losses at the gene ends were 4 bases for V and 13 bases for J; bases not matched to a gene: 13. The CDR3 is 15 amino acids. The CDR3 DNA follows: TGTGCCAGTAGTACCCCGGGACAGGGGTCTTCCTTTCAGCATTTT. This translates into CASSTPGQGSSFQHF.

V is TRBV5-5 and J is TRBJ1-3; tentatively, D is TRBD1 (6 bases). The CDR3 has 15 residues. The germline gives CDR1 SGHKS, CDR2 YYEKEE (reference sequence). Trimming took off 1 base at V and 4 bases at J, with 12 bases between the two ends. The CDR3 nucleotides are TGTGCCAGCAGCTTGTCGCAGGGGTACGGAAACACCATATATTTT. It yields the protein CASSLSQGYGNTIYF.

The V gene is TRBV28, the J gene TRBJ2-1; 8 bases fit TRBD1. With V trimmed by 4 bases and J by 7 bases, 0 bases remained unmatched. The CDR3 contains 12 residues. Germline CDR1 MDHEN, CDR2 SYDVKM. CDR3 in DNA: TGTGCCAGCAGTTACAGGGGGAATGAGCAGTTCTTC. Protein sequence: CASSYRGNEQFF.

The chain couples TRBV14 to TRBJ2-7; D is unresolved. The CDR3 is 13 residues long. Germline CDR1 SGHDN, CDR2 FVKESK. Trimming took 2 bases from V and 2 from J, leaving 7 bases between them. In DNA form, the CDR3 reads TGTGCCAGCAGCCAAACGGTCCCCTACGAGCAGTACTTC. It yields the protein CASSQTVPYEQYF.

CDR3: CASSRPYRGSQPQHF. The CDR3 nucleotides read TGTGCCAGTAGTCGTCCCTACAGGGGTAGTCAGCCCCAGCATTTT. The chain links TRBV19 to TRBJ1-5, with 7 bases aligning to TRBD1. Trimming cost V 5 bases and J 6 bases; bases outside gene matches: 10. The germline gives CDR1 LNHDA, CDR2 SQIVND (reference sequence). The CDR3 has 15 amino acids.

The rearrangement links TRBV5-1 to TRBJ1-4; unclear D gene. Germline-derived CDR1 and CDR2 are SGHRS and YFSETQ. Trimming removed 2 bases from V and 4 bases from J, with 12 bases in between. The CDR3 is made up of 15 amino acids. CDR3 region: CASSFDGNYNEKLFF. For the CDR3, the DNA is TGCGCCAGCAGCTTTGACGGCAACTATAATGAAAAACTGTTTTTT.

The rearrangement links TRBV6-1 to TRBJ2-7; 9 bases are a match to TRBD2. This CDR3 region has 14 residues. CDR1 is MNHNS, CDR2 SASEGT, per germline. J was trimmed by 5 bases and V by 2 bases; bases with no gene match: 4. The CDR3 region is CASSEIAGDHEQYF. In DNA form, the CDR3 reads TGTGCCAGCAGTGAAATAGCGGGAGACCACGAGCAGTACTTC.

The rearrangement uses TRBV30 and TRBJ2-7; TRBD1 matches at 8 bases. Germline V gene sequence: CDR1 GTSNPN, CDR2 SVGIG (reference sequence). The length of the CDR3 is 14 residues. With 0 bases clipped from V and 4 bases from J, the junction kept 5 bases outside the gene matches. This CDR3 is CAWSVLTGGYEQYF. CDR3 in DNA: TGTGCCTGGAGTGTACTAACAGGGGGTTACGAGCAGTACTTC.

This clone was seen only once. The chain couples TRBV28 to TRBJ1-5, with 8 nucleotides matching TRBD1. The CDR3 contains 19 residues. The germline V gene encodes CDR1 MDHEN and CDR2 SYDVKM. Trimming at V came to 7 bases and at J to 1 base, leaving 18 bases not matched to a gene. The CDR3 here is CASISPQGDRMWSNQPQHF. CDR3 in DNA: TGTGCCAGCATTAGCCCACAGGGGGACCGAATGTGGAGCAATCAGCCCCAGCATTTT. The full variable domain, rest sourced from reference TRBV28 and TRBJ1-5, is DVKVTQSSRYLVKRTGEKVFLECVQDMDHENMFWYRQDPGLGLRLIYFSYDVKMKEKGDIPEGYSVSREKKERFSLILESASTNQTSMYLCASISPQGDRMWSNQPQHFGDGTRLSIL.

The chain recombines TRBV12-3 or TRBV12-4 with TRBJ1-1, with no clear D. Between the trimmed V and J ends, which lost 6 bases and 1 base, there was a span of 3 bases. The CDR3 loop spans 11 amino acids. Here the CDR3 reads CASRRNTEAFF. CDR3 nucleotides: TGTGCCAGCAGGCGGAACACTGAAGCTTTCTTT.

The V and J genes are TRBV24-1 and TRBJ2-2; 8 bases align to TRBD2. There are 16 residues in the CDR3. Germline V gene data show CDR1 as KGHDR and CDR2 as SFDVKD. J gave up 2 bases and V 5 bases, and 6 bases lay outside the gene matches. This CDR3 reads CATSALAGRNTGELFF. In DNA form, the CDR3 reads TGTGCCACCAGTGCCTTAGCGGGACGTAACACCGGGGAGCTGTTTTTT.

This chain joins TRBV6-6 and TRBJ2-1; the match to TRBD2 covers 13 bases. The CDR3 totals 15 residues. The ends lost 5 bases at V and 6 bases at J; junction bases unmatched: 4. Per the germline V gene, CDR1 is MNHNY and CDR2 is SVGAGI (reference sequence). DNA for the CDR3: TGTGCCAGCAGTCCAACTAGCGGGAGGGGCAATGAGCAGTTCTTC. Protein sequence: CASSPTSGRGNEQFF.

V usage is TRBV9 and J usage is TRBJ2-7; D might be TRBD1 (6 bases). V was trimmed by 0 bases and J by 6 bases, leaving 16 bases between them. CDR1 and CDR2 from the germline V gene are SGDLS and YYNGEE. The length of the CDR3 is 15 residues. CDR3 in DNA: TGTGCCAGCAGCGTAGTAGCCTCGGGACATCCCGAGCAGTACTTC. Amino acid sequence: CASSVVASGHPEQYF.

The chain employs TRBV6-1 and TRBJ1-2; 9 bases agree with TRBD1. The CDR3 is made up of 15 amino acids. J gave up 3 bases and V 3 bases, and 5 bases lay outside the gene matches. In germline, CDR1 is MNHNS, CDR2 SASEGT. CDR3 nucleotides: TGTGCCAGCAGTGACCCGGGACAGGGACACTATGGCTACACCTTC. The encoded protein is CASSDPGQGHYGYTF.

The chain links TRBV5-1 to TRBJ2-2; D is undetermined. V gave up 7 bases and J gave up 6 bases, with 13 bases separating them. CDR3 length equals 13 residues. Germline assignment: CDR1 SGHRS and CDR2 YFSETQ. The CDR3 DNA reads as TGCGCCAGCCGTTCCCGTGTTGCCGGGGAGCTGTTTTTT. It specifies CASRSRVAGELFF.

The gene calls are TRBV18 and TRBJ2-7; the match to TRBD1 covers 10 bases. Germline CDR1 is KGHSH and CDR2 is LQKENI. The CDR3 has 14 residues. With 3 bases clipped from V and 5 bases from J, the junction kept 4 bases outside the gene matches. The CDR3 loop reads CASSPGTGADEQYF. CDR3 nucleotides: TGTGCCAGCTCACCCGGGACAGGGGCGGACGAGCAGTACTTC.

V usage is TRBV9 and J usage is TRBJ2-3, with D possibly being TRBD2 (6 bases). Trimming pared 0 bases from V and 5 bases from J, leaving 13 bases between. This CDR3 contains 15 residues. Per germline, CDR1 SGDLS and CDR2 YYNGEE. In DNA form, the CDR3 reads TGTGCCAGCAGCGTAGAGTCCCTGGGGGGAGATACGCAGTATTTT. Translation: CASSVESLGGDTQYF.

The chain carries TRBV7-2 and TRBJ1-1; D is ambiguous. Deletions cut 1 base from V and 1 base from J, with 10 bases between. Germline CDR1 is SGHTA and CDR2 is FQGNSA. The CDR3 is 15 residues long. CDR3 in DNA: TGTGCCAGCAGCTTAGTCGTGACTCAGAACACTGAAGCTTTCTTT. Its translation is CASSLVVTQNTEAFF.

The chain uses TRBV27 and TRBJ2-1; 11 bases agree with TRBD2. The CDR3 totals 17 residues. The V gene's germline CDR1 is MNHEY and CDR2 SMNVEV (reference sequence). V dropped 2 bases and J dropped 8; count of bases not matched to a gene: 11. DNA of the CDR3: TGTGCCAGCAGTTTAAGGAGACTAGCGGGACTACTAGATGAGCAGTTCTTC. Its protein product is CASSLRRLAGLLDEQFF.

The rearrangement links TRBV7-9 to TRBJ1-1; D unclear. The V and J ends lost 3 bases and 8 bases respectively, with 7 bases between them. The V gene's germline CDR1 is SEHNR and CDR2 FQNEAQ (reference sequence). The CDR3 contains 11 residues. CDR3 sequence reads: CASSFKQEAFF. DNA of the CDR3: TGTGCCAGCAGCTTTAAACAGGAAGCTTTCTTT.